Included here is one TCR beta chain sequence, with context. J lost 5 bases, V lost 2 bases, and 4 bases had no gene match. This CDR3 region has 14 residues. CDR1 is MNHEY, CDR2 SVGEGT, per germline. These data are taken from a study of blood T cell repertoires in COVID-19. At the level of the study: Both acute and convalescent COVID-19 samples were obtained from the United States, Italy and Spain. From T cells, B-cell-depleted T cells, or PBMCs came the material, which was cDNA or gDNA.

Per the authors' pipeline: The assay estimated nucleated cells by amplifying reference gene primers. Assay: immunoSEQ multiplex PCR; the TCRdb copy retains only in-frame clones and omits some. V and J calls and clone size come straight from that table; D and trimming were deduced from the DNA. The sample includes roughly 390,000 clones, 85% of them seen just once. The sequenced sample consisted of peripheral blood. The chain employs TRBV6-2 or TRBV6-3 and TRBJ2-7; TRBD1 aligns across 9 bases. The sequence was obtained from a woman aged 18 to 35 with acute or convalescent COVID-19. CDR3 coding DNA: TGTGCCAGCAGTTACGGGACAGGGAAAAACGAGCAGTACTTC. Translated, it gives CASSYGTGKNEQYF.